This TCR beta chain was recorded in a study of resident and recirculating memory T cells in vitiligo. Overall study: Samples were epidermis from two lesional and two nonlesional sites, plus PBMCs.

The table came from immunoSEQ multiplex PCR; TCRdb's copy has only in-frame clones and leaves some out. The top ten hold about 5.5% of the sample, which has 65,000 to 80,000 clones, 92% seen once. CDR3 size: 16 residues. Between the trimmed V and J ends, which lost 3 bases and 0 bases, there was a span of 12 bases. Per the germline V gene, CDR1 is LNHDA and CDR2 is SQIVND (reference sequence). Worth noting for this clone: What it recognizes is unknown.

Study results and limitations: No unique dominant TCR clone was found in vitiligo lesions.

The sequenced sample consisted of blood. This TCR derives from a male donor with vitiligo. V is TRBV19 and J is TRBJ1-5; D remains ambiguous. The CDR3 region is CASSIQDFLSNQPQHF. The CDR3, as DNA: TGTGCCAGTAGTATCCAGGACTTCCTTAGCAATCAGCCCCAGCATTTT.